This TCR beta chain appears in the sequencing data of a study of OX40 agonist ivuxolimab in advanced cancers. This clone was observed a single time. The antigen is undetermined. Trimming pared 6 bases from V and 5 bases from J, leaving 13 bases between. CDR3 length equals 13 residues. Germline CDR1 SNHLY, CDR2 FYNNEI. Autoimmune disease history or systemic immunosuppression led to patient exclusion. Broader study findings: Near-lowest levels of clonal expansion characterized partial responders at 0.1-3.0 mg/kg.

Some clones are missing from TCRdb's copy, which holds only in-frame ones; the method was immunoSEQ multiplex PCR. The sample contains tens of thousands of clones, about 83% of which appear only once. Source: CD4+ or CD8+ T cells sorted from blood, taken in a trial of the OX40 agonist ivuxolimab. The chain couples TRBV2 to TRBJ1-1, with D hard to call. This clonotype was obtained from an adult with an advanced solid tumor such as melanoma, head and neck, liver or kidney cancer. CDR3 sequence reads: CASSSAGGTEAFF. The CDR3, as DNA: TGTGCCAGCAGCTCGGCAGGAGGAACTGAAGCTTTCTTT.